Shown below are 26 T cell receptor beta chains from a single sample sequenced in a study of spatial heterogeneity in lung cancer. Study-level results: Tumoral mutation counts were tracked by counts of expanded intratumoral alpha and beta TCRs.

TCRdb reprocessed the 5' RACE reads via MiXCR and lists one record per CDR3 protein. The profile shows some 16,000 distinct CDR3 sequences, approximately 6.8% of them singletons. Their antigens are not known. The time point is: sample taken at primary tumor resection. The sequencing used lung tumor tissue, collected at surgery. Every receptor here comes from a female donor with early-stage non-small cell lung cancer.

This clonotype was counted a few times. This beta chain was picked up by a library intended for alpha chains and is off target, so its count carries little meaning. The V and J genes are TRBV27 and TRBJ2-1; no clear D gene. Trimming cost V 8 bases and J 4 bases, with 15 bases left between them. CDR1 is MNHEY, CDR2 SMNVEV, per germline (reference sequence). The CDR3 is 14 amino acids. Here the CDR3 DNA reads TGTGCCAGCTCGGAAGAATGGCCTTACAATGAGCAGTTCTTC. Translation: CASSEEWPYNEQFF.

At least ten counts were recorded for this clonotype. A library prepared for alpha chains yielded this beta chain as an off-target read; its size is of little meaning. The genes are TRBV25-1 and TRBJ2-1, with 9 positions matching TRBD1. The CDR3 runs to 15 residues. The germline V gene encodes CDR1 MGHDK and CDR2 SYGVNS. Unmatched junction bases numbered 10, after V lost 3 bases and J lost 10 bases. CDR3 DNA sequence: TGTGCCAGCAGTGACACCGGGACAGGGTCCCTCGAGCAGTTCTTC. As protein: CASSDTGTGSLEQFF.

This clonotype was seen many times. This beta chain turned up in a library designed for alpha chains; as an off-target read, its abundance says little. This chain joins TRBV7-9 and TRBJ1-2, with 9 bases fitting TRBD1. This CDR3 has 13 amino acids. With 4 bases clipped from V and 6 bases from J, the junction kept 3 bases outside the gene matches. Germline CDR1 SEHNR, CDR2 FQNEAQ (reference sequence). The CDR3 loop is CASSSRTGDGYTF. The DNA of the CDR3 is TGTGCCAGCAGCTCGCGGACAGGGGATGGCTACACCTTC.

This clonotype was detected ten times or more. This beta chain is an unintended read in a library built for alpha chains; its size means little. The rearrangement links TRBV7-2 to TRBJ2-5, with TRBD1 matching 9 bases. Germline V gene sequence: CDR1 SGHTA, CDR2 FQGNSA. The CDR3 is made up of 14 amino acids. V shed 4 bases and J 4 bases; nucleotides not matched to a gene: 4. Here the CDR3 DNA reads TGTGCCAGCAGCTCAAACAGGGGGCGAGAGACCCAGTACTTC. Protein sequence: CASSSNRGRETQYF.

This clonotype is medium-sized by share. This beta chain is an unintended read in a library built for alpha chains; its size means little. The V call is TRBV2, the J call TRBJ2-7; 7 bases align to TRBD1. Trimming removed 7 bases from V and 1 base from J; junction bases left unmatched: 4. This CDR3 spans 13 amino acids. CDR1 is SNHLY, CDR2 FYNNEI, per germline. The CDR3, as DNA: TGTGCCAGCAATTGGGACAGTTCCTACGAGCAGTACTTC. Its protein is CASNWDSSYEQYF.

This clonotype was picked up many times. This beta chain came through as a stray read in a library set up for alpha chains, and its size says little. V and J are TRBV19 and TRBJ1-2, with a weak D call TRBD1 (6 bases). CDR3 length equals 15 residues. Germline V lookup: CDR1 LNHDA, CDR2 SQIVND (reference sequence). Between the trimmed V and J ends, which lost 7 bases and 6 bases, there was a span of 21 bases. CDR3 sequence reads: CASNFRTAPADGYTF. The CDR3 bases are TGTGCCAGTAATTTCCGGACAGCGCCCGCGGATGGCTACACCTTC.

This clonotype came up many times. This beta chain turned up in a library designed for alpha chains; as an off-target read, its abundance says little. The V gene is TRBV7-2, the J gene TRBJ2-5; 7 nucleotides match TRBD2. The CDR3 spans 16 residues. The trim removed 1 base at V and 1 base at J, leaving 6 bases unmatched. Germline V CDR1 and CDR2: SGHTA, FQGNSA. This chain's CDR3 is CASSLGTSVLQETQYF. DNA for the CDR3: TGTGCCAGCAGCTTAGGCACTAGCGTGCTCCAAGAGACCCAGTACTTC.

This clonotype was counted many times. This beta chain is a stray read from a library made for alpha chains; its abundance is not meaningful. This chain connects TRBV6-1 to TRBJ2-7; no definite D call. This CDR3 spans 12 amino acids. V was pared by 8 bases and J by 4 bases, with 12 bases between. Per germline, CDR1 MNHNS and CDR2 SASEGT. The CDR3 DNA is TGTGCCAGCGCCTCGGTCGGATACGAGCAGTACTTC. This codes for CASASVGYEQYF.

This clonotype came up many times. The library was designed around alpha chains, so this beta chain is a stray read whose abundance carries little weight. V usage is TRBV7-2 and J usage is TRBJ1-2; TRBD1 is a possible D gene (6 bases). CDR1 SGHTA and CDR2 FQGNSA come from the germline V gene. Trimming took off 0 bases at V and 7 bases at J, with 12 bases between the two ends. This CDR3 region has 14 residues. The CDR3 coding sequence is TGTGCCAGCAGCTTAGCGTCTGGGGGCCGTGGCTACACCTTC. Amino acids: CASSLASGGRGYTF.

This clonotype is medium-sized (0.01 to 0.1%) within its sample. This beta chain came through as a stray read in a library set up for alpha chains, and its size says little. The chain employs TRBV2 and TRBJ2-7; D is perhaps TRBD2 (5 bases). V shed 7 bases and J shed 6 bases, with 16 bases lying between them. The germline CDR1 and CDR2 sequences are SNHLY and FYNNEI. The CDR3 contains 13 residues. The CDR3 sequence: CASNPLGEGEQYF. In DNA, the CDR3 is TGTGCCAGCAACCCCCTCGGCGAGGGCGAGCAGTACTTC.

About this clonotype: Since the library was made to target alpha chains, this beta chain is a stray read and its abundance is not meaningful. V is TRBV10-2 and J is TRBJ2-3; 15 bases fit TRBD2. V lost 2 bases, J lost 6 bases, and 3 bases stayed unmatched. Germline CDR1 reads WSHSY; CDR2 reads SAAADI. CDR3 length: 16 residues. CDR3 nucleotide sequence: TGCGCCAGCAGTGAGGGGACTAGCGGGGGGTTTGATACGCAGTATTTT. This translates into CASSEGTSGGFDTQYF.

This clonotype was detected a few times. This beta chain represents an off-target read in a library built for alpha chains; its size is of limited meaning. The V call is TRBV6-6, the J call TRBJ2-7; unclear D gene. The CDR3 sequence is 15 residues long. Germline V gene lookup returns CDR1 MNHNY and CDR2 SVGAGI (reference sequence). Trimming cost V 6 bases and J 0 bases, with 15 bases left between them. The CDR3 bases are TGTGCCAGCAGGCTTGCCAGCCCCAACTCCTACGAGCAGTACTTC. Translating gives CASRLASPNSYEQYF.

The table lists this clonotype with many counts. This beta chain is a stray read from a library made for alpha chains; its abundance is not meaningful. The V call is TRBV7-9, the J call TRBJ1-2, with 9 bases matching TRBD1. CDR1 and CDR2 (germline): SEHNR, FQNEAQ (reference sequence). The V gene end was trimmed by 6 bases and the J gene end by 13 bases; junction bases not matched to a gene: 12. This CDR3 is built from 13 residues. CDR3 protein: CASRSTGGRSGTF. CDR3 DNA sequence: TGTGCCAGCAGGTCTACAGGGGGCCGGTCAGGCACCTTC.

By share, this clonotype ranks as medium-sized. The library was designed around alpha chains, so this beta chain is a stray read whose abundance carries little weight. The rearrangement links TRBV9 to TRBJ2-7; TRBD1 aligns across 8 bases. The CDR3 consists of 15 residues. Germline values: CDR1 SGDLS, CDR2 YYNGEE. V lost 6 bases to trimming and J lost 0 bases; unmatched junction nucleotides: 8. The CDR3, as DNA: TGTGCCAGCACCCCCGGACAGGGATCCTCCTACGAGCAGTACTTC. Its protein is CASTPGQGSSYEQYF.

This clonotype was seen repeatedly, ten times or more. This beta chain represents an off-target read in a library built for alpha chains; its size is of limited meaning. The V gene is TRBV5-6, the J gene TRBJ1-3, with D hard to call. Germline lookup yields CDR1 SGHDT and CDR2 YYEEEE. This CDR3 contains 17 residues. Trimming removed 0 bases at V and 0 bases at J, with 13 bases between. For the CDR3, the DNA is TGTGCCAGCAGCTTGGGAGAACTAAGGCGCTCTGGAAACACCATATATTTT. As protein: CASSLGELRRSGNTIYF. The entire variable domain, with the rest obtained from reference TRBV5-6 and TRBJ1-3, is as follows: DAGVTQSPTHLIKTRGQQVTLRCSPKSGHDTVSWYQQALGQGPQFIFQYYEEEERQRGNFPDRFSGHQFPNYSSELNVNALLLGDSALYLCASSLGELRRSGNTIYFGEGSWLTVV.

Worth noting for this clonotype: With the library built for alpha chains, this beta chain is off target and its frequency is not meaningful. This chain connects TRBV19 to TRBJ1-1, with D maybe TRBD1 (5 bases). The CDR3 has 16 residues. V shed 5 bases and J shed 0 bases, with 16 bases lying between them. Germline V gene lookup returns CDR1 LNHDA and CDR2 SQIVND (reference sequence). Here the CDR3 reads CASSPYVAGMNTEAFF. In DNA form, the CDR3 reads TGTGCCAGTAGTCCCTACGTGGCAGGGATGAACACTGAAGCTTTCTTT.

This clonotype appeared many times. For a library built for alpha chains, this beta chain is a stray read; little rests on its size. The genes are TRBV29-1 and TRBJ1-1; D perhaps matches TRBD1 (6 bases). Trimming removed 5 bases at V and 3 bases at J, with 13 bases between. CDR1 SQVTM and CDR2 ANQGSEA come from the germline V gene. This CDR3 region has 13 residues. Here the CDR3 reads CSVSLRGDTEAFF. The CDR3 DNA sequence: TGCAGCGTTTCCCTCAGGGGAGACACTGAAGCTTTCTTT.

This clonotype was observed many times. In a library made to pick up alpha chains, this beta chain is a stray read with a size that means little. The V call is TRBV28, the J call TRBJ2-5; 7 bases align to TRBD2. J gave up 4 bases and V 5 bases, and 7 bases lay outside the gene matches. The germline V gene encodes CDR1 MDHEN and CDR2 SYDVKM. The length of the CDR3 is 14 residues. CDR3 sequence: CASSTDGGGETQYF. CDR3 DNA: TGTGCCAGCAGTACTGACGGCGGGGGAGAGACCCAGTACTTC.

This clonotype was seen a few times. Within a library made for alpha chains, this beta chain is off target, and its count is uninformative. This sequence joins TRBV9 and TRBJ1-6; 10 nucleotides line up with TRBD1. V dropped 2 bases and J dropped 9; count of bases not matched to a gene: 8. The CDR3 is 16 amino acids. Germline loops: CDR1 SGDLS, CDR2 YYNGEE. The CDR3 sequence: CASSVGDRGLGSPLHF. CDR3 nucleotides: TGTGCCAGCAGCGTCGGGGACAGGGGTCTAGGTTCACCCCTCCACTTT. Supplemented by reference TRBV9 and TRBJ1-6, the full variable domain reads DSGVTQTPKHLITATGQRVTLRCSPRSGDLSVYWYQQSLDQGLQFLIQYYNGEERAKGNILERFSAQQFPDLHSELNLSSLELGDSALYFCASSVGDRGLGSPLHFGNGTRLTVT.

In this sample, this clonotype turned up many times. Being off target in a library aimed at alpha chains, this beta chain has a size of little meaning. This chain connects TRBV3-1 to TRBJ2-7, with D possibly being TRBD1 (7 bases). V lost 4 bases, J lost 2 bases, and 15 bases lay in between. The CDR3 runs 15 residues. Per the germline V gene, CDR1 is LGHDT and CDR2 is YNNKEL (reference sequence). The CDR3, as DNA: TGTGCCAGCAGCCTCGGGGCGGGACAGACCTACGAGCAGTACTTC. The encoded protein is CASSLGAGQTYEQYF.

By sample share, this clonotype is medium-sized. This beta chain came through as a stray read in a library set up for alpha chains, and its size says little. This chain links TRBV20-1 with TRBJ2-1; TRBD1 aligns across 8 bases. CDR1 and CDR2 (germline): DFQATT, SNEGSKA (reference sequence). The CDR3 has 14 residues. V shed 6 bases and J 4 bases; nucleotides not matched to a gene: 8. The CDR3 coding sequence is TGCAGTGCCCCGCCACAGGGGGGATACAATGAGCAGTTCTTC. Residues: CSAPPQGGYNEQFF.

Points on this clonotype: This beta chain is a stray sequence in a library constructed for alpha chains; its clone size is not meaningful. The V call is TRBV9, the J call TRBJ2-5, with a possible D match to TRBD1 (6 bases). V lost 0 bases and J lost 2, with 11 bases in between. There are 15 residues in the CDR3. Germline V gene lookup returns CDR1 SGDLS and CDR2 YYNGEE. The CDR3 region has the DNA TGTGCCAGCAGCGTAGGGGGCAGGGGACAAGAGACCCAGTACTTC. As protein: CASSVGGRGQETQYF.

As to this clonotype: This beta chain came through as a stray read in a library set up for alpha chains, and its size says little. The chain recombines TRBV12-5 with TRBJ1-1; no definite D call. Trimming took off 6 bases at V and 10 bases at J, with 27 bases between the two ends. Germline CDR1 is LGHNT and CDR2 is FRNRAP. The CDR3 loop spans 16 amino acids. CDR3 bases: TGTGCTAGTGGCTCCTACGCACTCGATAAGGGAGATAGAGCTTTCTTT. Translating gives CASGSYALDKGDRAFF.

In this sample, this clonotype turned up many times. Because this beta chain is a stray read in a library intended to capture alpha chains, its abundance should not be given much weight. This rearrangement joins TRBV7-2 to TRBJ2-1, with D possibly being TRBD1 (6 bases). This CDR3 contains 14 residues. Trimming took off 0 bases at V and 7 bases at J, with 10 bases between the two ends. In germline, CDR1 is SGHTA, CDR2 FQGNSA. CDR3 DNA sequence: TGTGCCAGCAGCTTAGCGGCAGGGGCGAATGAGCAGTTCTTC. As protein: CASSLAAGANEQFF. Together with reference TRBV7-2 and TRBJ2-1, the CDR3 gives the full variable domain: GAGVSQSPSNKVTEKGKDVELRCDPISGHTALYWYRQSLGQGLEFLIYFQGNSAPDKSGLPSDRFSAERTGGSVSTLTIQRTQQEDSAVYLCASSLAAGANEQFFGPGTRLTVL.

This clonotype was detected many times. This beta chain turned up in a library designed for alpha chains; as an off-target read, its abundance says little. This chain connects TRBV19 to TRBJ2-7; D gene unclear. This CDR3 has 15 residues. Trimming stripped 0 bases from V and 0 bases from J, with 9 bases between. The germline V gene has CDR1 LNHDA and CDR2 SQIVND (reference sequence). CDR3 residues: CASSIDSQSSYEQYF. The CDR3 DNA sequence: TGTGCCAGTAGTATAGACAGTCAGAGCTCCTACGAGCAGTACTTC.

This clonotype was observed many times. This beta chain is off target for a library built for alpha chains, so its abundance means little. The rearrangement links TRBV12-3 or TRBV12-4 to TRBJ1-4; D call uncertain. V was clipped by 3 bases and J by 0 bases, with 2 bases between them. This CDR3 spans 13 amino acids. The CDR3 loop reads CASSLSTNEKLFF. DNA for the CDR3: TGTGCCAGCAGTTTGTCAACTAATGAAAAACTGTTTTTT.